This T cell receptor beta chain was documented in a study of blood T cell repertoires in COVID-19. Overall study: From T cells, B-cell-depleted T cells, or PBMCs came the material, which was cDNA or gDNA.

Libraries were prepared by immunoSEQ multiplex PCR; TCRdb keeps only in-frame clonotypes and omits some of them. The sample has about 160,000 clones; 82% are singletons. Germline V gives CDR1 MNHEY, CDR2 SVGAGI. This CDR3 contains 14 residues. V was cut by 6 bases and J by 7 bases, with 16 bases left in between. The source is a human donor with acute or convalescent COVID-19. The donor label of this sample is uncertain. The sample taken for sequencing was peripheral blood. The chain couples TRBV6-5 to TRBJ1-5; D uncertain. CDR3 amino acids: CASSLTGAGQPQHF. The CDR3 nucleotides are TGTGCCAGCAGCCTCACGGGAGCCGGGCAGCCCCAGCATTTT.